This T cell receptor beta chain was sequenced during a study of STAT5B mutations in CD4+ large granular lymphocyte leukemia. How the authors handled the data: A productive frequency of 2.59 x 10-5 was the lowest detectable. Here immunoSEQ multiplex PCR was the method, and the copy in TCRdb shows in-frame clones only, minus some. That table furnishes V, J and clone size, whereas the DNA furnished D and trimming. In the table there are 30,000 to 40,000 clones, around 80% of which are singletons. The CDR3 length is 12 residues. V lost 5 bases to trimming and J lost 4 bases; unmatched junction nucleotides: 0. The V gene's germline CDR1 is KGHSH and CDR2 LQKENI.

The chain has TRBV18 and TRBJ1-1; 8 nucleotides align to TRBD1. The sequenced material came from CD4+ T cells from blood buffy coats. This TCR was sampled from a human donor in good health. This CDR3 reads CASSTGGTEAFF. The CDR3 nucleotides read TGTGCCAGCTCAACAGGGGGCACTGAAGCTTTCTTT.